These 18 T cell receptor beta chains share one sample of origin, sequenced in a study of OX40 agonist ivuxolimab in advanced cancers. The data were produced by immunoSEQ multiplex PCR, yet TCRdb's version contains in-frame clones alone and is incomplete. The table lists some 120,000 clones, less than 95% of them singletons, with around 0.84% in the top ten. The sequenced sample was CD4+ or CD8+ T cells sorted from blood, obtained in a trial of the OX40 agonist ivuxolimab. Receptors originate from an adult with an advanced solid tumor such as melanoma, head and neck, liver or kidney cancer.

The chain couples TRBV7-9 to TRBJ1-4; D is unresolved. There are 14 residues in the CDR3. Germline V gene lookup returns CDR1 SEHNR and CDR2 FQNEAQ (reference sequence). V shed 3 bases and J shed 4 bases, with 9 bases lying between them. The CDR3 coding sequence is TGTGCCAGCAGCTTCGGAAACGGTAATGAAAAACTGTTTTTT. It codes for CASSFGNGNEKLFF.

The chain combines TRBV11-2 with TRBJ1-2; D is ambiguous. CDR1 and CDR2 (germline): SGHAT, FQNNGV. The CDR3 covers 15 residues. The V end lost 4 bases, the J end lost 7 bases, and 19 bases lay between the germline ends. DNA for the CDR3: TGTGCCAGCAGCTATGAAGGAGCGCCAGCGAGTGGCTACACCTTC. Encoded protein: CASSYEGAPASGYTF.

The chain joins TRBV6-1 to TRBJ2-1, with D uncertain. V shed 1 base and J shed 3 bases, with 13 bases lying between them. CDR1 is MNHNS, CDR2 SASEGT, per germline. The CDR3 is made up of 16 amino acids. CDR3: CASSEELFYSYNEQFF. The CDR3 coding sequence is TGTGCCAGCAGTGAAGAGTTGTTTTATAGCTACAATGAGCAGTTCTTC.

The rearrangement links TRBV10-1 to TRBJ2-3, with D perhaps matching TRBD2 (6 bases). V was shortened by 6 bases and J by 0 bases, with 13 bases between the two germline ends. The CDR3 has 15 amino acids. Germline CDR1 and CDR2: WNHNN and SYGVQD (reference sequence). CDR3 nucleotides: TGCGCCAGCAGCGAAGCTAGCGTTAGCACAGATACGCAGTATTTT. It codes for CASSEASVSTDTQYF.

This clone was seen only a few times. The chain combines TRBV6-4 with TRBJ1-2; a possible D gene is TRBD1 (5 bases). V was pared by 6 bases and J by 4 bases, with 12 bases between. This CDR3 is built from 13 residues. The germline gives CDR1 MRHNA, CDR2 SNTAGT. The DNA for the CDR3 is TGTGCCAGCAGCCGGGGCCCCTTCTATGGCTACACCTTC. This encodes CASSRGPFYGYTF.

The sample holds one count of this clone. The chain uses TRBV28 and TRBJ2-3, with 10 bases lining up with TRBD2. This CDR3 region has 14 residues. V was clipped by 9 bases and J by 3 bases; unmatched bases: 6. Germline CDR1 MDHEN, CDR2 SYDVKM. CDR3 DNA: TGTGCCAGTTCTAGCGGGAGCATGACAGATACGCAGTATTTT. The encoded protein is CASSSGSMTDTQYF.

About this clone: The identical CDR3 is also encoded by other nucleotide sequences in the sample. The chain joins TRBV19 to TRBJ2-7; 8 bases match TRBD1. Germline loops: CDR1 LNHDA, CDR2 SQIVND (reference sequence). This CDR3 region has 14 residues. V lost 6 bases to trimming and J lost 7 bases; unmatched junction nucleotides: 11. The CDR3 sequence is CASSLGQGGYEQYF. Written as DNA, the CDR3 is TGTGCCAGTAGCCTTGGACAGGGCGGGTATGAGCAGTACTTC.

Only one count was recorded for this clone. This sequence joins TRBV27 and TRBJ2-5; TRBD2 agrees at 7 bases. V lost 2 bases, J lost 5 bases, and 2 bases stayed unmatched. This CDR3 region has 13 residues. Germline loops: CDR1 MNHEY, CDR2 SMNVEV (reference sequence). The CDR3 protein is CASSLAGAETQYF. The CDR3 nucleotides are TGTGCCAGCAGTTTAGCGGGAGCTGAGACCCAGTACTTC.

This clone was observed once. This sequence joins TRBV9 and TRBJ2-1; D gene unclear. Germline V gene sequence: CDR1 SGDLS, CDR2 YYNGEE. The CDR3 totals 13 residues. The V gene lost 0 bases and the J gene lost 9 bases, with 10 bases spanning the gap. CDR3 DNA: TGTGCCAGCAGCGTAGGTGACCCAAGTGAGCAGTTCTTC. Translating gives CASSVGDPSEQFF.

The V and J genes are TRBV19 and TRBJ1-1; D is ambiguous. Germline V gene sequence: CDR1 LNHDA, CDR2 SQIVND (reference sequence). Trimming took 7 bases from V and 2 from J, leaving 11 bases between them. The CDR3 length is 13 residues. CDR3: CASTWAANTEAFF. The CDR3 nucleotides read TGTGCCAGTACCTGGGCAGCTAACACTGAAGCTTTCTTT.

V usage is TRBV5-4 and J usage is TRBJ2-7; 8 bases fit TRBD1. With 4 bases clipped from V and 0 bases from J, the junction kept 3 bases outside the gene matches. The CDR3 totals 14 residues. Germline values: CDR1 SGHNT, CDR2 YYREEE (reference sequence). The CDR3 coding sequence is TGTGCCAGCAGCGTGGGACAGGTCTCCTACGAGCAGTACTTC. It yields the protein CASSVGQVSYEQYF.

CDR3 in DNA: TGCGCCAGCAGCTTCGGGACGTCGAACTATGGCTACACCTTC. Its translation is CASSFGTSNYGYTF. The chain has TRBV5-1 and TRBJ1-2, with D possibly being TRBD1 (5 bases). The ends were cut back, 2 bases at V and 2 bases at J, with 10 bases in the middle. CDR1 SGHRS and CDR2 YFSETQ come from the germline V gene. The CDR3 covers 14 residues.

The CDR3 here is CAGRTSYEQYF. The CDR3 DNA sequence: TGTGCCGGGAGGACTAGTTACGAGCAGTACTTC. This chain links TRBV2 with TRBJ2-7; 7 bases fit TRBD2. This CDR3 is built from 11 residues. V shed 11 bases, J shed 4 bases, and the junction held 5 bases outside the gene matches. From germline, CDR1 is SNHLY and CDR2 FYNNEI.

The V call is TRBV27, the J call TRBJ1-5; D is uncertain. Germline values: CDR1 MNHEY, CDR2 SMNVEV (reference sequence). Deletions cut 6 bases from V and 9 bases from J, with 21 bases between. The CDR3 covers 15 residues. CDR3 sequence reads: CASSPTTEGFRPQHF. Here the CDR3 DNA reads TGTGCCAGCAGCCCCACTACTGAGGGTTTTCGGCCCCAGCATTTT.

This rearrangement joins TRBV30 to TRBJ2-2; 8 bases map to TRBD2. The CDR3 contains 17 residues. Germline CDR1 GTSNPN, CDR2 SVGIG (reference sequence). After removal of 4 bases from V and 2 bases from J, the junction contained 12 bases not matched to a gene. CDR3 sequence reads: CAWTQSPTSGNTGELFF. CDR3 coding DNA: TGTGCCTGGACTCAATCGCCCACTAGCGGAAACACCGGGGAGCTGTTTTTT.

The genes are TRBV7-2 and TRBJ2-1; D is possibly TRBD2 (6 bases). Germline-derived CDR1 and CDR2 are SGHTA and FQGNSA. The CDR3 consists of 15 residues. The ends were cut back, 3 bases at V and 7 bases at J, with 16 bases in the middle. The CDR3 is CASSLGGKEGNEQFF. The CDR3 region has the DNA TGTGCCAGCAGCTTGGGTGGGAAGGAGGGGAATGAGCAGTTCTTC.

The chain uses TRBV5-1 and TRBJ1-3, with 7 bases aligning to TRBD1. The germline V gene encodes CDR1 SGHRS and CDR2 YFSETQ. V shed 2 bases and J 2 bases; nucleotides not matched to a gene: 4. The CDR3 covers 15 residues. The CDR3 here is CASSFDRATGNTIYF. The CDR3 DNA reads TGCGCCAGCAGCTTCGACAGGGCTACTGGAAACACCATATATTTT.

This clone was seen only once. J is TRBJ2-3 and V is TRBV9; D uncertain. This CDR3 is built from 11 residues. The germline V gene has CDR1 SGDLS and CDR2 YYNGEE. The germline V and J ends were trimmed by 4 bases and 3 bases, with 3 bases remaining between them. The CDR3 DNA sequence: TGTGCCAGCAGCCTTACAGATACGCAGTATTTT. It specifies CASSLTDTQYF.